This TCR beta chain is from a study of T cell repertoires in cytomegalovirus infection. Study-level background: Through public TCR beta signatures, both CMV infection and matching HLA type were indicated.

The CDR3 is 12 amino acids. The germline CDR1 and CDR2 sequences are ENHRY and SYGVKD. V was trimmed by 7 bases and J by 1 base, leaving 7 bases between them. Concerning this clonotype itself: Its specificity is unknown.

TCRdb re-called the reads with MiXCR, one entry per CDR3 protein. This sample carries hundreds of thousands of distinct CDR3 sequences, around a third of them seen once, and the ten largest clones take around a sixth. This sequence joins TRBV10-3 and TRBJ1-1, with D hard to call. Sequences were derived from cultured PBMCs, sampled from culture after CMV antigen stimulation. The sequence derives from a human donor in good health (CMV status not recorded). Some clones in this sample may be carry-over from other donors' samples. The CDR3 DNA reads as TGTGCCATCAATAACAGGAACACTGAAGCTTTCTTT. Its protein product is CAINNRNTEAFF.